The rows below give T cell receptor beta chains drawn from one sample of a study of T cell responses to AZD1222 COVID-19 vaccine. Some clones are missing from TCRdb's copy, which holds only in-frame ones; the method was immunoSEQ multiplex PCR. The sample lists around 170,000 clones, under 95% seen once, with about 4.4% in the top ten. The sample consisted of peripheral blood, taken on day 0 of AZD1222 vaccination. The receptors stem from an adult in good health. Both conserved end residues are part of each CDR3. D genes are given only for firm matches.

d_call: TRBD2
j_call: TRBJ2-1
v_call: TRBV6-2/TRBV6-3
cdr3_aa: CASSNYLAGEQFF

d_call: .
j_call: TRBJ1-3
v_call: TRBV27
cdr3_aa: CASSFLSGNTIYF

d_call: .
j_call: TRBJ1-1
v_call: TRBV3-1/TRBV3-2
cdr3_aa: CASSPLGAGEAFF

d_call: TRBD1
j_call: TRBJ1-5
v_call: TRBV7-9
cdr3_aa: CASRGQGGNQPQHF

d_call: .
j_call: TRBJ1-2
v_call: TRBV30
cdr3_aa: CAWSLGPYGYTF

d_call: .
j_call: TRBJ2-2
v_call: TRBV9
cdr3_aa: CASSPRALDTGELFF

d_call: .
j_call: TRBJ1-5
v_call: TRBV7-9
cdr3_aa: CASSLALNQPQHF

d_call: .
j_call: TRBJ2-7
v_call: TRBV3-1/TRBV3-2
cdr3_aa: CASSQAGEDEQYF

d_call: .
j_call: TRBJ1-5
v_call: TRBV30
cdr3_aa: CAWSVGGRGQPQHF

d_call: TRBD2
j_call: TRBJ2-3
v_call: TRBV5-4
cdr3_aa: CASSLAAGGTSTDTQYF

d_call: TRBD1
j_call: TRBJ1-1
v_call: TRBV14
cdr3_aa: CASSRDSGEVNTEAFF

d_call: .
j_call: TRBJ1-1
v_call: TRBV30
cdr3_aa: CAWSVKTEAFF

d_call: .
j_call: TRBJ2-6
v_call: TRBV7-9
cdr3_aa: CASSLDLLSSGANVLTF

d_call: .
j_call: TRBJ2-2
v_call: TRBV24-1
cdr3_aa: CATSDPTDRNTGELFF

d_call: .
j_call: TRBJ1-1
v_call: TRBV29-1
cdr3_aa: CSVAGRLAHMNTEAFF

d_call: TRBD2
j_call: TRBJ2-3
v_call: TRBV19
cdr3_aa: CASSLSGIGTDTQYF

d_call: .
j_call: TRBJ1-1
v_call: TRBV28
cdr3_aa: CASIGPKTDDEAFF

d_call: .
j_call: TRBJ2-2
v_call: TRBV11-3
cdr3_aa: CASSLTAANTGELFF

d_call: .
j_call: TRBJ1-2
v_call: TRBV11-2
cdr3_aa: CASSLDGEAKYTF

d_call: .
j_call: TRBJ1-1
v_call: TRBV19
cdr3_aa: CASSHTAIDSEAFF

d_call: .
j_call: TRBJ2-7
v_call: TRBV5-1
cdr3_aa: CASSVSSPRESGQYF

d_call: .
j_call: TRBJ1-2
v_call: TRBV19
cdr3_aa: CASSIDHGGLGYGYTF

d_call: TRBD1
j_call: TRBJ1-2
v_call: TRBV27
cdr3_aa: CARSFRMRVAWGDRLFDGYTF

d_call: .
j_call: TRBJ2-1
v_call: TRBV21-1
cdr3_aa: CASDGGISIEQFF

d_call: .
j_call: TRBJ2-1
v_call: TRBV28
cdr3_aa: CASSLGYRSEQFF

d_call: .
j_call: TRBJ2-7
v_call: TRBV5-8
cdr3_aa: CASTKPVTGRYEQYF

d_call: TRBD1
j_call: TRBJ1-1
v_call: TRBV4-1
cdr3_aa: CASSQADREAFF

d_call: .
j_call: TRBJ2-3
v_call: TRBV18
cdr3_aa: CASSPPSVDTQYF

d_call: TRBD1
j_call: TRBJ2-1
v_call: TRBV3-1/TRBV3-2
cdr3_aa: CASSLGQGAYNEQFF

d_call: .
j_call: TRBJ1-1
v_call: TRBV29-1
cdr3_aa: CSVASGRRFEAFF

d_call: .
j_call: TRBJ2-6
v_call: TRBV21-1
cdr3_aa: CASSKVTDRFSGANVLTF

d_call: TRBD1
j_call: TRBJ1-1
v_call: TRBV7-3
cdr3_aa: CASSLMGQGEAFF

d_call: .
j_call: TRBJ1-1
v_call: TRBV4-1
cdr3_aa: CASSQVRLQSTEAFF

d_call: .
j_call: TRBJ2-5
v_call: TRBV7-3
cdr3_aa: CASSFLSPRETQYF

d_call: .
j_call: TRBJ1-2
v_call: TRBV5-1
cdr3_aa: CASSLAGTIANYGYTF

d_call: .
j_call: TRBJ1-1
v_call: TRBV9
cdr3_aa: CASSPSVGNTEAFF

d_call: TRBD1
j_call: TRBJ1-2
v_call: TRBV5-1
cdr3_aa: CASRRRERGQAGGYTF

d_call: TRBD2
j_call: TRBJ2-7
v_call: TRBV27
cdr3_aa: CASQDSGRAIEQYF

d_call: TRBD2
j_call: TRBJ2-7
v_call: TRBV7-6
cdr3_aa: CASSFHGTSGSHEQYF

d_call: .
j_call: TRBJ2-5
v_call: TRBV3-1/TRBV3-2
cdr3_aa: CASSLRERQETQYF

d_call: .
j_call: TRBJ2-1
v_call: TRBV2
cdr3_aa: CASSEDWSSYNEQFF

d_call: .
j_call: TRBJ1-5
v_call: TRBV10-2
cdr3_aa: CASSEHRRSGQPQHF

d_call: .
j_call: TRBJ2-7
v_call: TRBV6-1
cdr3_aa: CASSEERYEQYF

d_call: .
j_call: TRBJ2-7
v_call: TRBV28
cdr3_aa: CASSPTGPSYEQYF

d_call: .
j_call: TRBJ1-6
v_call: TRBV27
cdr3_aa: CASRLEGPYNSPLHF

d_call: TRBD1
j_call: TRBJ1-4
v_call: TRBV6-6
cdr3_aa: CASSPRTGGQYEKLFF

d_call: .
j_call: TRBJ1-4
v_call: TRBV21-1
cdr3_aa: CASSRHRHLGEKLFF

d_call: TRBD2
j_call: TRBJ2-3
v_call: TRBV4-1
cdr3_aa: CASSQGRAGTDTQYF

d_call: TRBD2
j_call: TRBJ2-1
v_call: TRBV24-1
cdr3_aa: CATSDGARVREGRVIYEQFF

d_call: TRBD2
j_call: TRBJ2-3
v_call: TRBV18
cdr3_aa: CASSPQPGLAPTDTQYF

d_call: .
j_call: TRBJ1-5
v_call: TRBV4-3
cdr3_aa: CASSQDLLGGFQPQHF

d_call: TRBD2
j_call: TRBJ2-7
v_call: TRBV10-2
cdr3_aa: CASSESGTKYEQYF

d_call: TRBD2
j_call: TRBJ2-1
v_call: TRBV7-3
cdr3_aa: CASSLQSGGGVEQFF

d_call: TRBD2
j_call: TRBJ2-2
v_call: TRBV5-1
cdr3_aa: CASSLVGGSVTGELFF

d_call: .
j_call: TRBJ2-7
v_call: TRBV5-8
cdr3_aa: CASSLRQTSSYEQYF

d_call: .
j_call: TRBJ1-1
v_call: TRBV18
cdr3_aa: CASSQKGGTEAFF

d_call: .
j_call: TRBJ2-7
v_call: TRBV7-3
cdr3_aa: CASSLRGGDTHNLTYEQYF

d_call: TRBD1
j_call: TRBJ2-7
v_call: TRBV10-3
cdr3_aa: CAISFTAGQGREQYF